These 7 T cell receptor beta chains were sequenced from one sample in a study of regulatory T cells in long-lasting Graves disease. Sequencing libraries for TCR beta were prepared with iRepertoire HTBI primers and Arm-PCR of CDR3 regions. From the multiplex PCR reads, TCRdb called clonotypes with MiXCR, one entry per CDR3 protein. The repertoire has a few hundred thousand distinct CDR3 sequences, roughly 14% of them found once; the top ten carry roughly a tenth. Time point: newly diagnosed GD, antithyroid drugs for less than 3 months. Following extraction of RNA from PBMCs, that RNA was used to make the TCR library. The same data also went into a second study, on T cells in Graves' hyperthyroidism and ophthalmopathy.

The material was peripheral blood mononuclear cells (PBMCs), obtained at new diagnosis, from a patient treated with antithyroid drugs. These receptors all stem from a man in his thirties or forties with Graves disease.

This clonotype was counted many times. The V and J genes are TRBV20-1 and TRBJ2-5; D is uncertain. The germline CDR1 and CDR2 sequences are DFQATT and SNEGSKA (reference sequence). V dropped 7 bases and J dropped 4 bases, with 7 bases sitting between them. This CDR3 has 10 amino acids. CDR3 loop: CSVGLETQYF. In nucleotides, the CDR3 is TGCAGTGTGGGGTTAGAGACCCAGTACTTC.

The chain links TRBV18 to TRBJ2-7; a weak D match, TRBD2 (5 bases). This CDR3 is built from 13 residues. The V end was cut by 3 bases, the J end by 4 bases, with 10 bases between. Germline CDR1 reads KGHSH; CDR2 reads LQKENI. Written as DNA, the CDR3 is TGTGCCAGCTCACCCCAACGCGGGTACGAGCAGTACTTC. It is translated as CASSPQRGYEQYF.

This clonotype was seen ten or more times. The chain combines TRBV10-3 with TRBJ2-3; TRBD2 is a possible D gene (5 bases). Germline-derived CDR1 and CDR2 are ENHRY and SYGVKD. V dropped 9 bases and J dropped 0 bases, with 13 bases sitting between them. The CDR3 has 14 amino acids. DNA of the CDR3: TGTGCCATATCGGCAGTAGCGAGCACAGATACGCAGTATTTT. This encodes CAISAVASTDTQYF.

This clonotype was counted many times. The chain has TRBV6-9 and TRBJ2-3, with D perhaps being TRBD1 or TRBD2 (5 bases each). Germline V gives CDR1 MNHGY, CDR2 SVAAGI. The CDR3 loop spans 15 amino acids. The ends were cut back, 4 bases at V and 5 bases at J, with 16 bases in the middle. The CDR3 reads CASSFSGTTLDTQYF. For the CDR3, the DNA is TGTGCCAGCAGTTTCTCAGGGACGACCTTAGATACGCAGTATTTT.

This chain joins TRBV30 and TRBJ1-2; no firm D call. CDR1 and CDR2 from the germline V gene are GTSNPN and SVGIG (reference sequence). V lost 7 bases, J lost 0 bases, and 12 bases lay in between. The CDR3 covers 13 residues. CDR3 residues: CASVSGSNYGYTF. As DNA, the CDR3 is TGTGCCTCCGTCTCGGGGTCTAACTATGGCTACACCTTC.

This clonotype was counted ten times or more. The chain combines TRBV2 with TRBJ1-3; D gene ambiguous. V lost 11 bases to trimming and J lost 1 base, with 9 bases between them. CDR3 size: 12 residues. Germline assignment: CDR1 SNHLY and CDR2 FYNNEI. CDR3 nucleotide sequence: TGTGCCTATCGGCAGTCTGGAAACACCATATATTTT. Protein product: CAYRQSGNTIYF.

This clonotype was counted a few times. The chain recombines TRBV3-1 with TRBJ2-7, with 8 bases matching TRBD2. This CDR3 has 16 amino acids. Germline V gene sequence: CDR1 LGHDT, CDR2 YNNKEL (reference sequence). V lost 1 base to trimming and J lost 5 bases; unmatched junction nucleotides: 10. The CDR3 region is CASSQGRVAGRNEQYF. In DNA form, the CDR3 reads TGTGCCAGCAGCCAAGGAAGGGTAGCGGGAAGAAACGAGCAGTACTTC.